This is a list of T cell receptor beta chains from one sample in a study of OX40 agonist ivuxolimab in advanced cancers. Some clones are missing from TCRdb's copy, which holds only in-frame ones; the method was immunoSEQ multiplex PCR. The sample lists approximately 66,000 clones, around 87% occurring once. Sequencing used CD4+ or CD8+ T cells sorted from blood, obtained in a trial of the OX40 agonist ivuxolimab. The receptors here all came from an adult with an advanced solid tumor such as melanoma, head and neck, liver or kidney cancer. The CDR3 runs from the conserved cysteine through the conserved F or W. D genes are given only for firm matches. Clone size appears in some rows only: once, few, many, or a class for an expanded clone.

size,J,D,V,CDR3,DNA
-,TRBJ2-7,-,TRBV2,CASSEGPHASGLYEQYF,TGTGCCAGCAGTGAAGGGCCCCATGCAAGCGGTCTTTACGAGCAGTACTTC
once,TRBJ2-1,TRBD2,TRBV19,CASGTSGSSEQFF,TGTGCCAGTGGGACTAGCGGGAGTAGTGAGCAGTTCTTC
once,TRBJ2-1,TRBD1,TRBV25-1,CASSGPMGQYNEQFF,TGTGCCAGCAGTGGCCCAATGGGACAGTACAATGAGCAGTTCTTC
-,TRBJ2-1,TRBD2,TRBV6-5,CASSYWEGSRNEQFF,TGTGCCAGCAGTTACTGGGAGGGTAGTAGGAATGAGCAGTTCTTC
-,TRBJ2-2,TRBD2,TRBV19,CASSIMGLAGADGELFF,TGTGCCAGTAGTATAATGGGGCTAGCGGGAGCTGACGGGGAGCTGTTTTTT
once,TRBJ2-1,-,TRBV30,CAWVLASSSYNEQFF,TGTGCCTGGGTGCTAGCGAGTAGCTCCTACAATGAGCAGTTCTTC
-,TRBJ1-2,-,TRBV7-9,CASSPEVGLLHVNYGYTF,TGTGCCAGCAGCCCAGAAGTGGGACTCCTTCATGTGAACTATGGCTACACCTTC
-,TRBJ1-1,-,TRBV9,CASSGDQGNTEAFF,TGTGCCAGCAGTGGCGACCAGGGCAACACTGAAGCTTTCTTT
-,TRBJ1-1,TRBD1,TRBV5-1,CASSLGQAFEAFF,TGCGCCAGCAGCCTGGGACAGGCTTTTGAAGCTTTCTTT
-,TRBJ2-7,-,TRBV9,CASSVGSDLEFYEQYF,TGTGCCAGCAGCGTAGGTAGTGACTTAGAGTTCTACGAGCAGTACTTC
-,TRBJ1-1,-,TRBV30,CAWTEVEAFF,TGTGCCTGGACAGAAGTAGAAGCTTTCTTT
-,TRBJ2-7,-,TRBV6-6,CASSYGRGSYEQYF,TGTGCCAGCAGTTACGGGCGGGGTTCGTACGAGCAGTACTTC
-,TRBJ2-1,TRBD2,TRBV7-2,CASSLSGTSGRLREQFF,TGTGCCAGCAGCTTATCGGGTACTAGCGGGAGATTACGTGAGCAGTTCTTC
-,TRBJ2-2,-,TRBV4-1,CASRYGGLNTGELFF,TGCGCCAGCAGGTATGGGGGCTTGAACACCGGGGAGCTGTTTTTT
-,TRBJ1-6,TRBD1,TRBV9,CASSVDRDSSYNSPLHF,TGTGCCAGCAGCGTAGACCGGGACAGCTCCTATAATTCACCCCTCCACTTT
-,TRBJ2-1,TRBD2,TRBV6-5,CASSYGAGGNNEQFF,TGTGCCAGCAGCTACGGAGCGGGGGGAAATAATGAGCAGTTCTTC
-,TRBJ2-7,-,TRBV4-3,CASSQDLTMGPHEQYF,TGCGCCAGCAGCCAAGACCTGACAATGGGGCCCCACGAGCAGTACTTC